This is a list of T cell receptor beta chains from one sample in a study of T cell changes during pregnancy in multiple sclerosis. The assay was immunoSEQ multiplex PCR, and TCRdb's table has in-frame clones only and misses some. The data show under 40,000 clones, approximately 91% seen once. The sample in question was peripheral blood, obtained in the second trimester of pregnancy. The receptors shown here come from a female donor in good health, enrolled as a control in a pregnancy study. Each CDR3 is given without its conserved first and last residue. A D gene is named only where the DNA matches it firmly.

V	J	D	CDR3
TRBV6-5	TRBJ1-1	-	ASSYVRGQGNTEAF
TRBV19	TRBJ1-1	TRBD1	ASKGTGGTEAF
TRBV7-9	TRBJ1-1	TRBD1	ASSFGQGLNTEAF
TRBV28	TRBJ1-5	TRBD1	ASSSGQGHFSNQPQH
TRBV25-1	TRBJ2-2	-	ASNRRGNTGELF
TRBV6-4	TRBJ1-2	-	ASSEGSGAPGMSGYT
TRBV7-9	TRBJ2-1	TRBD2	ASSLQGLDGNEQF
TRBV5-1	TRBJ2-1	-	ASSLGGQRGNEQF
TRBV5-1	TRBJ2-7	-	ASSVAAGAYEQY
TRBV2	TRBJ2-1	-	ASGGYEQF
TRBV19	TRBJ2-5	TRBD1	ASSVGTDYQETQY
TRBV6-5	TRBJ2-1	TRBD2	ASSQGTSGRNEQF
TRBV4-3	TRBJ2-1	-	ASSQGGGNNEQF
TRBV6-1	TRBJ2-1	TRBD2	ASLEAGGEIEQF
TRBV11-2	TRBJ1-3	-	ASSSNVRGRGNTIY
TRBV7-8	TRBJ2-3	TRBD2	ASSLRAGGSSKSTDTQY
TRBV2	TRBJ2-5	-	ASSVRFGAETQY
TRBV7-9	TRBJ2-2	-	ASSPAGPTGELF
TRBV7-9	-	TRBD1	ASSPGQGYEQY
TRBV18	TRBJ2-7	-	ASSPPGRGATYEQY
TRBV29-1	TRBJ2-3	-	SVRRTSTDTQY
TRBV30	TRBJ1-1	TRBD1	AWNRDSRTEAF
TRBV11-2	TRBJ2-2	TRBD2	ASSTRGGRGGELF
TRBV19	TRBJ2-1	TRBD2	ASTYGLAGVGEQF
TRBV7-9	TRBJ1-1	TRBD1	ASGRGLGTEAF
TRBV6-5	TRBJ1-1	-	ASSYRDTLNTEAF
TRBV6-6	TRBJ1-2	-	ASSYRRGDGYT
TRBV5-1	TRBJ2-1	-	ASSSDRSSGKGYNEQF
TRBV11-1	TRBJ2-7	TRBD1	ASSTSRGKAYEQY
TRBV15	TRBJ1-1	-	ATSREIGIGGKAEAF
TRBV19	TRBJ1-1	-	ASNAGLAEAF
TRBV27	TRBJ2-7	-	ASSLFSQGRNSYEQY
TRBV5-6	TRBJ2-1	-	ASSLGGRGNLNEQF
TRBV30	TRBJ2-7	-	AWSAGRARQQY
TRBV12-5	TRBJ2-3	-	ASGSSADTQY
TRBV5-4	TRBJ2-1	TRBD2	ASSFPGTSGGLDNEQF
TRBV30	TRBJ2-7	TRBD2	AWRKGLAGDEQY
TRBV6-1	TRBJ2-5	TRBD2	ASSEVAGGGETQY
TRBV5-1	TRBJ1-1	TRBD1	ASSWTGALEAF
TRBV2	TRBJ2-2	TRBD1	ASTSGTATGELF
TRBV9	TRBJ1-4	-	ASSVGGGAVNEKLF
TRBV18	TRBJ1-5	-	ASSPDSAGENQPQH
TRBV5-1	TRBJ1-1	TRBD1	ASGTDPNTEAF
TRBV2	TRBJ1-4	-	ASTRGLNEKLF
TRBV19	TRBJ1-2	TRBD1	ASGRQGEA
TRBV5-4	TRBJ2-1	TRBD1	ASSPGQEQF
TRBV5-1	TRBJ2-7	TRBD1	ASSLTGGEQY
TRBV27	TRBJ2-5	-	ASSLSGGQGETQY
TRBV30	TRBJ2-3	-	AWSGGASTDTQY
TRBV12-2	TRBJ1-1	-	ASRLPRAFGQGLDTEAF
TRBV4-1	TRBJ2-2	-	ASSQPWGEELF
TRBV4-3	TRBJ2-2	-	ASSRVLTGELF
TRBV6-1	TRBJ2-5	-	ASSGLGVQETQY
TRBV7-2	TRBJ2-3	-	ASSLGGAYTQY
TRBV5-1	TRBJ1-1	-	ASSQDGRTEAF
TRBV9	TRBJ2-1	TRBD2	ASSVLLAGGLGNEQF
TRBV11-3	TRBJ2-2	TRBD2	ASSSRTSGVGELF
TRBV28	TRBJ2-3	TRBD2	ASSLRGGGDTQY
TRBV7-9	TRBJ2-5	TRBD2	ASSPSGRKETQY
TRBV4-2	TRBJ2-6	TRBD2	ASSQDGDSGGASGANVLT